A selection of T cell receptor beta chains follows, all from one sample in a study of T cell responses to AZD1222 COVID-19 vaccine. TCRdb keeps only in-frame clones here, not all; method: immunoSEQ multiplex PCR. The data contain 150,000 to 200,000 clones, over 70% of them singletons. Here the sequenced sample was peripheral blood, taken on day 0 of MenACWY control vaccination. All receptors derive from an adult in good health. Each CDR3 is given with its conserved first and last residue. D genes are given only for firm matches. The listing skips clone size in some rows; elsewhere it reads once, few, many or a size class.

j_gene	d_gene	abundance	v_gene	CDR3aa	CDR3nt
TRBJ1-5	TRBD1	-	TRBV7-8	CASSFRTGYSNQPQHF	TGTGCCAGCAGCTTCCGGACAGGGTATAGCAATCAGCCCCAGCATTTT
TRBJ2-1	-	-	TRBV7-9	CASSLSETADNEQFF	TGTGCCAGCAGCTTATCCGAGACAGCAGACAATGAGCAGTTCTTC
TRBJ2-4	TRBD1	-	TRBV24-1	CATSDSGQGEAKNIQYF	TGTGCCACCAGTGACTCTGGACAGGGGGAAGCCAAAAACATTCAGTACTTC
TRBJ1-5	-	-	TRBV28	CASTWGGASNQPQHF	TGTGCCAGCACCTGGGGGGGGGCGTCGAATCAGCCCCAGCATTTT
TRBJ2-5	TRBD1	-	TRBV10-3	CAISETDRGIETQYF	TGTGCCATCAGTGAGACCGACAGGGGCATAGAGACCCAGTACTTC
TRBJ2-7	-	once	TRBV27	CASSPFSEGYEQYF	TGTGCCAGCAGCCCCTTTAGTGAGGGCTACGAGCAGTACTTC
TRBJ2-7	-	-	TRBV6-5	CASTPQGGRSYEQYF	TGTGCCAGCACTCCTCAAGGCGGGCGATCCTACGAGCAGTACTTC
TRBJ2-3	TRBD1	-	TRBV7-2	CASSQNRGRTDTQYF	TGTGCCAGCAGCCAGAACAGGGGGAGGACAGATACGCAGTATTTT
TRBJ1-1	-	-	TRBV27	CASSSGHPNTEAFF	TGTGCCAGCAGCTCGGGACACCCGAACACTGAAGCTTTCTTT
TRBJ2-7	TRBD1	-	TRBV28	CASSLAGQDPYEQYF	TGTGCCAGCAGTTTGGCTGGACAGGACCCCTACGAGCAGTACTTC
TRBJ1-3	-	-	TRBV30	CAWSGSFPGNTIYF	TGTGCCTGGAGCGGGTCCTTTCCTGGAAACACCATATATTTT
TRBJ1-2	-	-	TRBV4-3	CASSQTDSHYYGYTF	TGCGCCAGCAGCCAAACGGACAGCCACTACTATGGCTACACCTTC
TRBJ2-2	TRBD2	few	TRBV27	CASSRGVAGVNTGELFF	TGTGCCAGCAGTCGGGGGGTAGCGGGGGTGAACACCGGGGAGCTGTTTTTT
TRBJ1-1	TRBD1	-	TRBV4-1	CASSQRQGAVAEAFF	TGCGCCAGCAGCCAGAGACAGGGAGCGGTTGCTGAAGCTTTCTTT
TRBJ1-4	TRBD1	-	TRBV24-1	CATSGGQGDEKLFF	TGTGCCACCAGTGGGGGACAGGGTGATGAAAAACTGTTTTTT
TRBJ2-3	TRBD2	-	TRBV27	CASSPNVGLAGGMNTQYF	TGTGCCAGCAGCCCTAACGTCGGACTAGCGGGAGGTATGAATACGCAGTATTTT
TRBJ1-2	-	-	TRBV14	CASSQATSGGYTF	TGTGCCAGCAGCCAGGCGACAAGTGGTGGCTACACCTTC
TRBJ2-2	-	-	TRBV30	CAWSVLGLSGELFF	TGTGCCTGGAGTGTACTGGGGCTCTCAGGGGAGCTGTTTTTT
TRBJ2-7	TRBD1	-	TRBV6-5	CASSHETGNAYEQYF	TGTGCCAGCAGCCACGAGACAGGGAATGCCTACGAGCAGTACTTC
TRBJ1-4	-	few	TRBV19	CASSTSSGQGIGEKLFF	TGTGCCAGTAGTACCTCCAGCGGGCAGGGCATAGGGGAAAAACTGTTTTTT
TRBJ2-1	TRBD2	once	TRBV7-3	CASMSLAGVSNEQFF	TGTGCCAGTATGTCACTAGCGGGAGTGTCAAATGAGCAGTTCTTC
TRBJ1-5	-	-	TRBV28	CASSLSLAGNQPQHF	TGTGCCAGCAGTTTATCCCTAGCGGGCAATCAGCCCCAGCATTTT
TRBJ1-2	-	-	TRBV19	CASTPLAGVPGYTF	TGTGCCAGTACCCCTTTGGCAGGGGTTCCTGGCTACACCTTC
TRBJ2-3	-	-	TRBV7-2	CASSLFRDTQYF	TGTGCCAGCAGCTTATTCCGGGATACGCAGTATTTT
TRBJ2-1	-	-	TRBV28	CASSTQGGEQFF	TGTGCCAGCAGCACACAGGGAGGTGAGCAGTTCTTC
TRBJ2-1	-	-	TRBV11-3	CASSLTGNNEQFF	TGTGCCAGCAGCTTAACGGGGAACAATGAGCAGTTCTTC
TRBJ2-5	-	-	TRBV30	CAWSGQLETQYF	TGTGCCTGGAGTGGACAGCTAGAGACCCAGTACTTC
TRBJ2-1	-	-	TRBV9	CASSDNRDGSYNEQFF	TGTGCCAGCAGCGACAACCGGGACGGCTCCTACAATGAGCAGTTCTTC
TRBJ2-7	-	-	TRBV24-1	CATSDALSYEQYF	TGTGCCACCAGTGATGCCCTTTCTTACGAGCAGTACTTC
TRBJ1-2	-	few	TRBV24-1	CATSDPYSNYGYTF	TGTGCCACCAGTGACCCCTACAGTAACTATGGCTACACCTTC
TRBJ2-2	-	-	TRBV6-5	CASRGGSSNTGELFF	TGTGCCAGCAGGGGCGGCTCTTCGAACACCGGGGAGCTGTTTTTT
TRBJ2-3	-	-	TRBV7-9	CASSRGSSTDTQYF	TGTGCCAGCAGCCGTGGGTCTAGCACAGATACGCAGTATTTT
TRBJ2-2	-	-	TRBV4-3	CASSQAGGGGELFF	TGCGCCAGCAGCCAAGCTGGTGGTGGCGGGGAGCTGTTTTTT
TRBJ2-3	TRBD1	-	TRBV9	CASSVGGQGTDTQYF	TGTGCCAGCAGCGTAGGGGGACAGGGCACAGATACGCAGTATTTT
TRBJ2-2	-	-	TRBV7-2	CASSLFGSNTGELFF	TGTGCCAGCAGCTTATTCGGTTCGAACACCGGGGAGCTGTTTTTT
TRBJ1-2	-	-	TRBV12-3/TRBV12-4	CASSLGADYTF	TGTGCCAGCAGTTTAGGAGCGGACTACACCTTC